This T cell receptor (beta chain) was found in a study of shared clonotypes between healthy human individuals. Details on this clone: The antigen is not known.

In the source study's methods: ImmunoSEQ only sent back junction sequences with no quality scores, so filtering was done differently. The table came from immunoSEQ multiplex PCR; TCRdb's copy has only in-frame clones and leaves some out. V and J calls and clone size are those listed in that table; D and trimming were worked out from the DNA. The table includes approximately 1,000,000 clones, 60% to 85% detected once. Study findings and constraints: In general, naive subsets displayed greater estimated richness than memory subsets did.

The specimen sequenced was memory CD4+ T cells from PBMCs. Subset reported: CD45RA-negative fraction. The TCR sequence derives from a man aged 18 to 29 in good health. Some clones in this sample may be carry-over from other donors' samples.

The CDR3 here is CASRRLNEQFF. DNA for the CDR3: TGTGCCAGCAGAAGACTTAATGAGCAGTTCTTC. The chain carries TRBV28 and TRBJ2-1; D uncertain. Between the trimmed V and J ends, which lost 6 bases and 7 bases, there was a span of 7 bases. This CDR3 contains 11 residues. CDR1 and CDR2 (germline): MDHEN, SYDVKM.